This TCR beta chain emerged from a study of post-analysis software for immune sequencing data (dated by TCRdb to between 2015 and 2017). Concerning the study at large: Disease courses on record covered relapsing-remitting, secondary progressive and progressive-relapsing multiple sclerosis, though some patients had no subtype annotation. Patient repertoires were compared against ten to eleven previously published healthy control repertoires from donors aged about 6 to 26 years. A subset of samples was prepared in parallel using single-end sample barcoding, then pooled and co-amplified after Illumina adapter ligation.

CDR1 and CDR2 are drawn from the germline V gene: SQVTM, ANQGSEA. V is pruned by 4 bases and J by 4 bases, leaving 10 bases of the junction without a gene match. Including cysteine and phenylalanine, the CDR3 has 16 amino acids. The entry retains the CDR3 DNA only, 48 bases that are in frame from base 1. To demonstrate the VDJtools post-analysis software, the study profiled TCR beta repertoires from the peripheral blood of about a dozen young patients with multiple sclerosis. The patients with multiple sclerosis were children and adolescents between about 6 and 15 years of age. Receptor amplification or capture employed PCR. TCRdb records Illumina HiSeq 2500 as the sequencer. To reduce PCR and sequencing biases, unique molecular identifiers were incorporated into the TCR beta cDNA libraries. Every 1 to 10 million input T cells yielded some 500,000 cDNA molecules, meaning each molecule approximated one T cell. Patient libraries were prepared and sequenced with the same protocol used for the earlier healthy control dataset. Samples belonging to the same batch were prepared together, multiplexed and sequenced on a shared HiSeq lane. From the authors' description of their analysis: Raw barcoded reads were processed with MIGEC, discarding single-read molecular identifier groups before consensus assembly and CDR3 extraction. Clonotype tables were post-analysed with VDJtools, normalizing diversity by down-sampling all datasets to the smallest sample size. To correct batch-related cross-sample contamination, repertoire overlap clustering matched CDR3 amino acid sequences but not nucleotide sequences. TCRdb's own reprocessing of the public reads used fastp at Q25 and MiXCR and kept productive beta chains. Each CDR3 protein gets just one entry, which takes the most common genes and DNA from the rows behind it. The V and J calls and clone size are TCRdb's, not the authors'. This sample lists roughly 670,000 distinct CDR3 sequences; 55% to 60% were detected once. The ten largest clones take up around 11% of the sample.

This clonotype was seen more than once but under ten times. Its antigen is still unknown. No much larger clone exists at a distance of one base, and base qualities are not known. The research as a whole found: Significantly higher frequencies in patients than in controls were found for five TRBV segments, including TRBV5-6, TRBV5-1 and TRBV20-1. Strong co-clustering of samples prepared in the same batch was shown by direct clustering with F measure, prompting a batch-effect correction. The multiple sclerosis patient group was slightly younger than the control group. Compared with controls, multiple sclerosis patients had significantly lower normalized Chao1 diversity, a finding suggesting substantial peripheral T-cell clonal expansion.

The TCR sequence derives from a girl aged 2 to 9 with multiple sclerosis. The chain employs TRBV29-1 and TRBJ2-1, with 10 central nucleotides matching TRBD2. Sequenced sample: blood. The DNA reads as follows: TGCAGCGTTGGGGCTAGACTAGCGGGTATATACAATGAGCAGTTCTTC. Translated, it reads CSVGARLAGIYNEQFF.